This record concerns one T cell receptor beta chain sequence. What it binds is unknown. This sample stems from a study of T cells in Graves' hyperthyroidism and ophthalmopathy. Graves' hyperthyroidism showing no ophthalmopathy progression within 18 months was considered stable. The study enrolled patients aged 18 to 65 with newly diagnosed hyperthyroidism of under 2 months' duration. Criteria for exclusion of patients were uncontrolled infection, other autoimmune disease, pregnancy or lactation. Germline lookup yields CDR1 DFQATT and CDR2 SNEGSKA (reference sequence). This CDR3 comprises 14 residues. Trimming took 0 bases from V and 0 from J, leaving 9 bases between them. Findings and limits, study-wide: In the analysis, a 13 V-J model separated ophthalmopathy from stable hyperthyroidism.

Amplified TCR beta CDR3 regions came from RNA transcripts. HTBI primers were the set used in a first-round RT-PCR of the TCR CDR3. TCRdb fed the multiplex PCR reads into MiXCR, producing one record per CDR3 protein. The sample has around 180,000 distinct CDR3 sequences; 17% are singletons. The sequence came from a woman in her forties or fifties with Graves' hyperthyroidism. Sequencing was done on a sample of blood. V usage is TRBV20-1 and J usage is TRBJ2-7, with D perhaps TRBD2 (5 bases). CDR3 region: CSARDERNSYEQYF. DNA for the CDR3: TGCAGTGCTAGAGATGAGCGGAACTCCTACGAGCAGTACTTC.